This T cell receptor (beta chain) was sequenced in a study of identical twins. On this clonotype: The antigen is undetermined.

Carrying unique molecular identifiers, the cDNA also gained a universal primer site through template switching. One entry per CDR3 protein, called by TCRdb with MiXCR from the 5' RACE reads. The repertoire holds 1.5 million to 2 million distinct CDR3 sequences, with less than 40% as singletons. Study-level results: With monozygotic twins, out-of-frame TCR alpha sharing exceeded what models estimated. Sequences that were out-of-frame, alpha and twin-shared displayed an excess of low generation probability.

The sequence derives from a newborn girl in good health. The sequenced material came from cord blood.

In nucleotides, the CDR3 is TGTGCCGGCACCAATCCGGGACTAGCGGGATACAATGAGCAGTTCTTC. It codes for CAGTNPGLAGYNEQFF. This chain connects TRBV6-1 to TRBJ2-1; TRBD2 matches at 13 bases. V was pared by 11 bases and J by 4 bases, with 11 bases of the junction left unmatched. Germline V gives CDR1 MNHNS, CDR2 SASEGT. This CDR3 region has 16 residues.